Listed below are T cell receptor beta chains from one sample, sequenced in a study of regulatory T cells in long-lasting Graves disease. TCRdb redid the calling of the multiplex PCR reads with MiXCR, one entry per CDR3 protein. Here the sample spans some 370,000 distinct CDR3 sequences, about a fifth being singletons. Sequencing was performed on peripheral blood mononuclear cells (PBMCs), taken when the disease was refractory, from a patient treated with antithyroid drugs. Source of these receptors: a female donor with Graves disease. CDR3s include the opening cysteine and the closing phenylalanine or tryptophan. D genes are given only for firm matches. Clone size, where shown, is once, few, many, or a class for clones that have expanded.

J gene: TRBJ1-2; V gene: TRBV7-2; CDR3 length: 15; D gene: NA; clone size: few; CDR3 DNA: TGTGCCAGCAGCTTAGCGGGGGGAGATAACTATGGCTACACCTTC; CDR3 protein: CASSLAGGDNYGYTF
J gene: TRBJ1-5; V gene: TRBV20-1; CDR3 length: 14; D gene: NA; clone size: NA; CDR3 DNA: TGCAGTGCTCAAGAACAGGGAGGCAATCAGCCCCAGCATTTT; CDR3 protein: CSAQEQGGNQPQHF
J gene: TRBJ1-1; V gene: TRBV18; CDR3 length: 15; D gene: TRBD1; clone size: NA; CDR3 DNA: TGTGCCAGCACGACAAGGGACAGGGGGGGCACTGAAGCTTTCTTT; CDR3 protein: CASTTRDRGGTEAFF
J gene: TRBJ2-5; V gene: TRBV15; CDR3 length: 14; D gene: TRBD1; clone size: many; CDR3 DNA: TGTGCCACCAGCCGACAGGGAAACAAAGAGACCCAGTACTTC; CDR3 protein: CATSRQGNKETQYF
J gene: TRBJ2-6; V gene: TRBV28; CDR3 length: 20; D gene: NA; clone size: NA; CDR3 DNA: TGTGCCAGCGGTTCACCAGCCGGGACCTCGGCTGGCTCTGGGGCCAACGTCCTGACTTTC; CDR3 protein: CASGSPAGTSAGSGANVLTF
J gene: TRBJ2-5; V gene: TRBV18; CDR3 length: 13; D gene: NA; clone size: many; CDR3 DNA: TGTGCCAGCTCACCACCGGTTCAAGAGACCCAGTACTTC; CDR3 protein: CASSPPVQETQYF
J gene: TRBJ1-1; V gene: TRBV7-9; CDR3 length: 16; D gene: NA; clone size: NA; CDR3 DNA: TGTGCCAGCAGCCCCCCATTCACGGGGGCCAACACTGAAGCTTTCTTT; CDR3 protein: CASSPPFTGANTEAFF
J gene: TRBJ2-7; V gene: TRBV28; CDR3 length: 15; D gene: NA; clone size: many; CDR3 DNA: TGTGCCAGCAGTATGCAGGGGGGGAGGGAGCGGGAGCAGTACTTC; CDR3 protein: CASSMQGGREREQYF
J gene: TRBJ2-5; V gene: TRBV5-1; CDR3 length: 16; D gene: NA; clone size: few; CDR3 DNA: TGCGCCAGCAGCGAATACGGGACGGCTTACCAAGAGACCCAGTACTTC; CDR3 protein: CASSEYGTAYQETQYF
J gene: TRBJ2-5; V gene: TRBV29-1; CDR3 length: 14; D gene: NA; clone size: NA; CDR3 DNA: TGCAGCGTCGCCCCGTACAGGTCCCAAGAGACCCAGTACTTC; CDR3 protein: CSVAPYRSQETQYF
J gene: TRBJ2-1; V gene: TRBV11-3; CDR3 length: 14; D gene: NA; clone size: NA; CDR3 DNA: TGTGCCAGCAGCTTAGAACCCACAGACAATGAGCAGTTCTTC; CDR3 protein: CASSLEPTDNEQFF
J gene: TRBJ2-7; V gene: TRBV7-2; CDR3 length: 11; D gene: NA; clone size: many; CDR3 DNA: TGTGCCAGCAGCTTAGATTTCGAGCAGTACTTC; CDR3 protein: CASSLDFEQYF
J gene: TRBJ1-1; V gene: TRBV30; CDR3 length: 14; D gene: NA; clone size: many; CDR3 DNA: TGTGCCTGGAGGGCAGGCGCATTTGACACTGAAGCTTTCTTT; CDR3 protein: CAWRAGAFDTEAFF
J gene: TRBJ2-7; V gene: TRBV27; CDR3 length: 15; D gene: TRBD2; clone size: NA; CDR3 DNA: TGTGCCAGCAGTTTTCTCAGCGGGAGAGTCTACGAGCAGTACTTC; CDR3 protein: CASSFLSGRVYEQYF
J gene: TRBJ2-1; V gene: TRBV20-1; CDR3 length: 15; D gene: TRBD2; clone size: NA; CDR3 DNA: TGCAGTGCTGCCCCTCGAGCGGGATCTTACAATGAGCAGTTCTTC; CDR3 protein: CSAAPRAGSYNEQFF
J gene: TRBJ1-1; V gene: TRBV6-2/TRBV6-3; CDR3 length: 16; D gene: TRBD1; clone size: NA; CDR3 DNA: TGTGCCAGCAGTCTCGGACAGGGACCCTTGAACACTGAAGCTTTCTTT; CDR3 protein: CASSLGQGPLNTEAFF
J gene: TRBJ2-2; V gene: TRBV20-1; CDR3 length: 15; D gene: NA; clone size: NA; CDR3 DNA: TGCAGTGCTAGAGATCCGCTAGTTGGTTCCGGGGAGCTGTTTTTT; CDR3 protein: CSARDPLVGSGELFF
J gene: TRBJ2-5; V gene: TRBV9; CDR3 length: 15; D gene: NA; clone size: NA; CDR3 DNA: TGTGCCAGCAGCCCTCTGCCGGGAACCCAAGAGACCCAGTACTTC; CDR3 protein: CASSPLPGTQETQYF
J gene: TRBJ2-5; V gene: TRBV6-1; CDR3 length: 14; D gene: TRBD1; clone size: few; CDR3 DNA: TGTGCCAGCAGTGCCGGACAGGGTGGCGAGACCCAGTACTTC; CDR3 protein: CASSAGQGGETQYF
J gene: TRBJ1-5; V gene: TRBV6-1; CDR3 length: 16; D gene: TRBD1; clone size: many; CDR3 DNA: TGTGCCAGCAGCCCCGACAGGGTATATAGCAATCAGCCCCAGCATTTT; CDR3 protein: CASSPDRVYSNQPQHF
J gene: TRBJ2-7; V gene: TRBV7-2; CDR3 length: 14; D gene: TRBD1; clone size: many; CDR3 DNA: TGTGCCAGCAGCTCGGGACAGGGGGCCGGTGAGCAGTACTTC; CDR3 protein: CASSSGQGAGEQYF
J gene: TRBJ2-2; V gene: TRBV6-2/TRBV6-3; CDR3 length: 15; D gene: TRBD1; clone size: few; CDR3 DNA: TGTGCCAGCAGGCTACGGACAGGGAGTACCGGGGAGCTGTTTTTT; CDR3 protein: CASRLRTGSTGELFF
J gene: TRBJ2-2; V gene: TRBV19; CDR3 length: 15; D gene: NA; clone size: NA; CDR3 DNA: TGTGCCAGTAGTATAGATACAGGGACGACCGGGGAGCTGTTTTTT; CDR3 protein: CASSIDTGTTGELFF
J gene: TRBJ1-5; V gene: TRBV28; CDR3 length: 15; D gene: TRBD1; clone size: many; CDR3 DNA: TGTGCCAGCAGCGTAACGGGACAGGGCAATCAGCCCCAGCATTTT; CDR3 protein: CASSVTGQGNQPQHF
J gene: TRBJ2-2; V gene: TRBV2; CDR3 length: 19; D gene: TRBD2; clone size: NA; CDR3 DNA: TGTGCCAGCAGTGATTTGATGGCGAGGCTAGCGGGAGTACCCGGGGAGCTGTTTTTT; CDR3 protein: CASSDLMARLAGVPGELFF
J gene: TRBJ1-4; V gene: TRBV19; CDR3 length: 16; D gene: TRBD1; clone size: NA; CDR3 DNA: TGTGCCAGTAGTCCACGGACAGGGAGTTCGAGCGAAAAACTGTTTTTT; CDR3 protein: CASSPRTGSSSEKLFF
J gene: TRBJ2-5; V gene: TRBV7-8; CDR3 length: 16; D gene: TRBD1; clone size: NA; CDR3 DNA: TGTGCCAGCAGCTTAGAAATTAGGGACAGCCAAGAGACCCAGTACTTC; CDR3 protein: CASSLEIRDSQETQYF
J gene: TRBJ1-1; V gene: TRBV11-2; CDR3 length: 14; D gene: NA; clone size: few; CDR3 DNA: TGTGCCAGCAGCTCCCGACCGGGAACGGCTGAAGCTTTCTTT; CDR3 protein: CASSSRPGTAEAFF
J gene: TRBJ2-7; V gene: TRBV20-1; CDR3 length: 15; D gene: NA; clone size: many; CDR3 DNA: TGCAGTGCTAGAGTCGGGCGGGCAGGATCCAGCGAGCAGTACTTC; CDR3 protein: CSARVGRAGSSEQYF
J gene: TRBJ1-4; V gene: TRBV2; CDR3 length: 15; D gene: NA; clone size: many; CDR3 DNA: TGTGCCAGCAGTGATGGGGGCAGGGGAGGTGAAAAACTGTTTTTT; CDR3 protein: CASSDGGRGGEKLFF
J gene: TRBJ2-3; V gene: TRBV10-1; CDR3 length: 16; D gene: NA; clone size: NA; CDR3 DNA: TGCGCCAGCAGTGAGGTCGGCGGGTTCTTCACAGATACGCAGTATTTT; CDR3 protein: CASSEVGGFFTDTQYF
J gene: TRBJ1-1; V gene: TRBV20-1; CDR3 length: 14; D gene: NA; clone size: NA; CDR3 DNA: TGCAGTGCTAGAGGGCCCGACGACCACACTGAAGCTTTCTTT; CDR3 protein: CSARGPDDHTEAFF
J gene: TRBJ1-4; V gene: TRBV18; CDR3 length: 17; D gene: TRBD1; clone size: few; CDR3 DNA: TGTGCCAGCTCACCAACCCGAACAGGGGGAACTAATGAAAAACTGTTTTTT; CDR3 protein: CASSPTRTGGTNEKLFF
J gene: TRBJ1-1; V gene: TRBV15; CDR3 length: 12; D gene: NA; clone size: few; CDR3 DNA: TGTGTCACCAGCAGCACGAACACTGAAGCTTTCTTT; CDR3 protein: CVTSSTNTEAFF
J gene: TRBJ1-4; V gene: TRBV4-3; CDR3 length: 13; D gene: NA; clone size: NA; CDR3 DNA: TGCGCCAGCAGCCAAGCCCTTGGGGAAAAACTGTTTTTT; CDR3 protein: CASSQALGEKLFF
J gene: TRBJ1-4; V gene: TRBV4-3; CDR3 length: 14; D gene: NA; clone size: many; CDR3 DNA: TGCGCCAGCAGCCAAGATGGGGCAGTCGAAAAACTGTTTTTT; CDR3 protein: CASSQDGAVEKLFF
J gene: TRBJ2-7; V gene: TRBV4-2; CDR3 length: 15; D gene: NA; clone size: few; CDR3 DNA: TGTGCCAGCAGCCAAGATCATGGTACGGCGTACGAGCAGTACTTC; CDR3 protein: CASSQDHGTAYEQYF
J gene: TRBJ2-7; V gene: TRBV7-9; CDR3 length: 15; D gene: NA; clone size: NA; CDR3 DNA: TGTGCCAGCAGCTTAGAAGCAGGCTCGCTCTACGAGCAGTACTTC; CDR3 protein: CASSLEAGSLYEQYF
J gene: TRBJ2-5; V gene: TRBV6-5; CDR3 length: 14; D gene: TRBD1; clone size: many; CDR3 DNA: TGTGCCAGCAGTTACTCTGCAGGGGGAGAGACCCAGTACTTC; CDR3 protein: CASSYSAGGETQYF
J gene: TRBJ1-4; V gene: TRBV12-3/TRBV12-4; CDR3 length: 13; D gene: NA; clone size: NA; CDR3 DNA: TGTGCCAGCAGTTTAGGGACAGAGGAAAAACTGTTTTTT; CDR3 protein: CASSLGTEEKLFF
J gene: TRBJ2-7; V gene: TRBV13; CDR3 length: 15; D gene: TRBD2; clone size: many; CDR3 DNA: TGTGCCAGCAGCTTAGCAGCTAGCGGAGTCTACGAGCAGTACTTC; CDR3 protein: CASSLAASGVYEQYF
J gene: TRBJ1-4; V gene: TRBV28; CDR3 length: 15; D gene: NA; clone size: many; CDR3 DNA: TGTGCCAGCAGAGGGGTCGGGGCTCCTAATGAAAAACTGTTTTTT; CDR3 protein: CASRGVGAPNEKLFF
J gene: TRBJ2-1; V gene: TRBV28; CDR3 length: 12; D gene: TRBD1; clone size: few; CDR3 DNA: TGTGCCAGCAGCAGACAGGGGAATGAGCAGTTCTTC; CDR3 protein: CASSRQGNEQFF
J gene: TRBJ2-5; V gene: TRBV27; CDR3 length: 15; D gene: NA; clone size: many; CDR3 DNA: TGTGCCAGCAGTTTTAGGAGGGACAGCCCCGGGACCCAGTACTTC; CDR3 protein: CASSFRRDSPGTQYF
J gene: TRBJ1-4; V gene: TRBV28; CDR3 length: 16; D gene: NA; clone size: once; CDR3 DNA: TGTGCCAGCAGCCCCCGGGGGGCGTTATCTAATGAAAAACTGTTTTTT; CDR3 protein: CASSPRGALSNEKLFF
J gene: TRBJ1-2; V gene: TRBV30; CDR3 length: 15; D gene: NA; clone size: NA; CDR3 DNA: TGTGCCTGGAGTGTAAGGGGGGGGCAGAGAAATGGCTACACCTTC; CDR3 protein: CAWSVRGGQRNGYTF
J gene: TRBJ2-1; V gene: TRBV27; CDR3 length: 13; D gene: NA; clone size: few; CDR3 DNA: TGTGCCAGCAGTTCAAGATGGTACAATGAGCAGTTCTTC; CDR3 protein: CASSSRWYNEQFF
J gene: TRBJ2-3; V gene: TRBV10-2; CDR3 length: 15; D gene: NA; clone size: NA; CDR3 DNA: TGCGCCAGCAGTGAGATCTTCTCTAGCACAGATACGCAGTATTTT; CDR3 protein: CASSEIFSSTDTQYF
J gene: TRBJ2-7; V gene: TRBV5-1; CDR3 length: 15; D gene: TRBD2; clone size: NA; CDR3 DNA: TGCGCCAGCAGCTTGGCTAGCGGGGTTACCTACGAGCAGTACTTC; CDR3 protein: CASSLASGVTYEQYF
J gene: TRBJ2-7; V gene: TRBV30; CDR3 length: 12; D gene: NA; clone size: NA; CDR3 DNA: TGTGCCTGGAGTGAGTCGAACTACGAGCAGTACTTC; CDR3 protein: CAWSESNYEQYF
J gene: TRBJ1-1; V gene: TRBV28; CDR3 length: 11; D gene: NA; clone size: NA; CDR3 DNA: TGTGCCAGCAGTTGGGGATGGCAAGCTTTCTTT; CDR3 protein: CASSWGWQAFF